This TCR beta chain was captured by sequencing in a study of cytomegalovirus exposure and HLA in healthy donors (TCRdb year 2017). Context from the whole study: An earlier analysis of roughly 630 of the donors reported more than 250 Gb of sequence data and around 110 million unique TCR beta sequences from roughly 200 million T cells. Approximately 310 gigabases of sequencing data and approximately 93 million unique TCR sequences were included in an early release covering around 600 HLA-typed donors. Of the 350 to 450 genotyped donors, approximately 80% were placed in the genetic ancestry cluster associated with self-reported Caucasian donors. The study aimed to test whether signatures of past pathogen exposure could be identified by cataloging public T cell receptors. The study profiled the T cell repertoires of some 610 subjects by immunosequencing and related them to cytomegalovirus serostatus. In addition to the first cohort of around 670 subjects, a separate validation cohort of 130 or so different subjects was used. To predict cytomegalovirus infection status, the study combined high-throughput TCR immunosequencing, statistical association of individual TCRs with disease status, and machine learning. To study patterns of TCR occurrence, a later analysis re-analyzed previously published TCR beta repertoires from just over 650 donors and added high-resolution HLA genotyping. Rather than drawing on any new phenotypic data, the later analysis identified candidate immune exposures from TCR beta sequences and the way those sequences occurred across donors. An earlier analysis of some 500 of the donors used high-throughput TCR beta sequencing to judge whether each TCR beta V gene segment behaved as functional or pseudogenic. Donor age, sex, ethnicity and CMV serostatus were compiled together with the repertoire data. A later genetic analysis used genome-wide SNP genotypes for about 60% of the 666 donors, treating that subset as a discovery cohort. Every repertoire in the discovery cohort had been generated on one and the same sequencing platform. Both class I and class II loci were covered by HLA typing, at four-digit resolution. The number of typed donors differed by locus: roughly 620-630 for A, B, C, DRB1 and DQB1; 500 to 550 for DQA1; 606 for DPA1; and around 470 for DPB1. Several DR-DQ haplotypes were treated as single units for association and clustering because of strong linkage in the cohort. Across approximately 420 genotyped donors of the cohort, an average of approximately 220,000 unique TCR beta nucleotide sequences per donor were sequenced, and roughly 17% of those sequences were non-productive. The investigation overall reported the following: For the cohort, immune exposure information was limited to CMV serostatus. Some IMGT-functional V segments, including TRBV6-2 and TRBV6-3, could not be told apart with the 87-base-pair reads, so those segments were excluded. Compared with equally common non-associated chains, HLA-associated TCR beta chains in a later analysis were more clonally expanded and had lower generation probabilities. In an earlier analysis of roughly 500 of the donors, most TCR beta V segments appeared in productive rearrangements about 90% or about 30% of the time, broadly matching IMGT annotations. Because some donors lacked HLA typing at each locus, the association tests relied only on the typed subset. A later analysis found that most CMV-associated TCR beta chains appeared HLA-restricted, with HLA associations seemingly driven largely by CMV exposure. The presence/absence analyses assumed that sequencing depth was roughly uniform across donors, and that assumption may not be true. This cohort had only TCR beta chains sequenced, and the lack of alpha or paired-chain data limited which features could be detected. A later analysis found that TCR association rates varied across HLA loci, with DRB1 alleles showing the most associated TCRs and HLA-C alleles the fewest. The classifier was reported to diagnose cytomegalovirus status with high specificity and sensitivity in both the original and validation cohorts. While some public TCRs were present in many individuals, most TCR sequences turned up only very rarely across donors. Correlated functional status among segregating V segments might reflect linkage disequilibrium, but an unknown experimental factor could not be ruled out. The earlier analysis of some 560 of the donors excluded some 15 rarely observed V segments, including chromosome 9 orphons, because counts were too low. In a later genetic analysis, fewer N-insertions in productive TCRs were reported among donors in an Asian-associated ancestry cluster than the roughly 700-donor mean. The sequencing pipeline was judged likely to have produced a cluster of highly shared sequence variants as a technical artifact. A total of about 180 TCR beta chains were listed by the study as associated with cytomegalovirus. Strong co-occurrence of HLA alleles, especially DR and DQ, made assigning TCR associations to individual alleles difficult. It was suggested by the authors that the approach could potentially be generalized to other disease states and immunological phenotypes. In vitro tests confirmed that a few of the cytomegalovirus-associated TCR beta chains recognize cytomegalovirus antigens. Specific HLA alleles were associated with over 15,000 TCR beta sequences at a false discovery rate of 0.05 in a later analysis. An association between a missense DCLRE1C variant and V-gene and J-gene trimming of TCR beta chains was found in a later genetic analysis and replicated in an independent cohort. A further reported finding was that TCR beta sequences accurately predicted the HLA-A and HLA-B alleles for most subjects in the first cohort. In a later analysis, several top co-occurrence clusters were reported to appear linked to parvovirus B19, influenza, CMV and Epstein-Barr virus.

The cohort was made up of 500 to 850 healthy bone marrow donors. At the time of sampling, every cohort member was nominally healthy, though immune exposures that went unrecorded were likely present. The donor tested CMV seropositive and was one of the 289 seropositive cohort members. A peripheral blood sample was collected from each donor, and TCR beta sequencing was performed on peripheral blood mononuclear cells. Genomic DNA extraction from the blood cell samples was performed with the Qiagen DNeasy Blood Extraction Kit. The library was generated by the immunoSEQ multiplex PCR assay. The multiplex PCR relied on a mix of 60 forward primers for TCR Vbeta segments and 13 reverse primers for TCR Jbeta segments. A multiplex PCR assay on genomic DNA amplified the CDR3 region of rearranged TCR beta genes. Amplified TCR beta libraries were sequenced as 87-base-pair reads on the Illumina HiSeq System. Turning to the authors' computational methods: Across the 500 to 750 repertoires, a later analysis counted 78 million or so unique TCR beta chains, roughly 11 million of which were shared by at least two donors. To remove PCR and sequencing errors, raw reads were error-corrected and collapsed into unique sequences using a nearest-neighbor algorithm that merged closely related sequences. Alignment of CDR3 sequences to IMGT reference sequences was used to assign V, D and J gene segments. For a sequence to be retained, a match of at least six nucleotides to both a V gene segment and a J gene segment was required. A rearrangement counted as productive if the CDR3 had no stop codons and remained in frame with V and J, and every other rearrangement counted as non-productive. Following IMGT convention, CDR3 was defined as the stretch from the second conserved V-encoded cysteine up to the conserved J-encoded phenylalanine. In an earlier analysis of 550 to 650 of the donors, sequences lacking an unambiguous match to a single V gene segment were excluded. In an earlier analysis of more than 500 of the donors, a V segment was called functional when productive rearrangements were above 56.7%, and segregating when the standard deviation between donors exceeded 5%. A statistical classification framework was developed to diagnose cytomegalovirus status using the catalog of TCR beta chain sequences. In a later analysis, V and J genes were assigned by comparing TCR nucleotide sequences against IMGT/GENE-DB human TR gene sequences. The TCRdist pipeline was used in a later analysis to assign CDR3 sequences and most-parsimonious VDJ recombination scenarios. In a later analysis, each TCR beta chain was defined by its CDR3 amino acid sequence together with its V-gene family, and reads lacking a unique V-gene family were excluded. As a way to deal with suspected cross-contamination and a sequencing artifact, a later analysis dropped 500 to 700 nucleotide sequences that were highly shared and had low generation probability. For each public chain, a later analysis derived a clonal expansion index from normalized ranks of inferred template counts within each repertoire. In a later analysis, generation probabilities were computed with a VDJ recombination model fitted to out-of-frame rearrangements, and the resulting probabilities were checked against IGoR. Hypergeometric tests were used in a later analysis to score TCR-TCR, TCR-HLA and TCR-CMV co-occurrence, with a repertoire-size bias correction applied to the TCR pairs. To estimate false discovery rates, a later analysis permuted the HLA or CMV assignments 20 times. In a later analysis, co-occurring TCRs were grouped using DBSCAN, with TCRdist sequence similarity added in when clustering inside HLA-allele-positive subsets. Repertoires with fewer than 30,000 or more than 120,000 public chains, plus five repertoires with anomalous nucleotide sharing, were excluded from co-occurrence clustering. Not all clones reach the TCRdb copy of this immuneACCESS table, which keeps in-frame sequences only. Checked studies attribute under half of the gap to unresolved V genes and leave the rest unexplained. V and J calls plus clone size are reproduced from that table; the DNA served to infer D and trimming. The sample profile shows 150,000 or so clones; approximately 79% of them were found once. Jointly, the top ten make up approximately 4.3% of the sample.

Comment on this clone: Its antigen is unknown. No base qualities exist here, and no much larger clone lies one base off it.

The trim is 1 base for V and 0 bases for J, with a gap of 7 bases between the germline ends. CDR1 and CDR2 are read off the germline V gene as SGHTA and FQGNSA. The CDR3 numbers 14 residues from cysteine through phenylalanine. The entry retains the CDR3 DNA only, 42 bases that are in frame from base 1. This TCR was sampled from a man aged 18-30 years in good health and CMV-seropositive. The sequenced material came from PBMCs. The chain couples TRBV7-2 to TRBJ2-7, with a weak D call of TRBD2 (6 bases match). The DNA reads TGTGCCAGCAGCTTAGTTAGCGGCTCCTACGAGCAGTACTTC. This is translated as CASSLVSGSYEQYF.